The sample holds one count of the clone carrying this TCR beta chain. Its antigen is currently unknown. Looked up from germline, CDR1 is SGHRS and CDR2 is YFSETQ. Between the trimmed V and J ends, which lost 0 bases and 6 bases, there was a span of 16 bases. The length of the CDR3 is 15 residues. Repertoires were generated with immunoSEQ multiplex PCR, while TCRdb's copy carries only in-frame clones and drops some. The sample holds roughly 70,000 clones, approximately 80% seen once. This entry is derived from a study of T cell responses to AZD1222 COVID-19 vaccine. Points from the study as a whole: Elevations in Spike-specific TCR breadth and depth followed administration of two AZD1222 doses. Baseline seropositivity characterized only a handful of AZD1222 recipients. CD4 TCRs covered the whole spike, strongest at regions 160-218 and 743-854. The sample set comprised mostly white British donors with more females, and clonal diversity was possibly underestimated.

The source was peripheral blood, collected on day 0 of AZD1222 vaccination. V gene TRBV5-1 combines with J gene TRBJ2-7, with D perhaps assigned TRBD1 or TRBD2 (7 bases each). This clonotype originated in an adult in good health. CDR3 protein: CASSLEAGQRFEQYF. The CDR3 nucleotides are TGCGCCAGCAGCTTGGAAGCGGGACAGCGATTCGAGCAGTACTTC.